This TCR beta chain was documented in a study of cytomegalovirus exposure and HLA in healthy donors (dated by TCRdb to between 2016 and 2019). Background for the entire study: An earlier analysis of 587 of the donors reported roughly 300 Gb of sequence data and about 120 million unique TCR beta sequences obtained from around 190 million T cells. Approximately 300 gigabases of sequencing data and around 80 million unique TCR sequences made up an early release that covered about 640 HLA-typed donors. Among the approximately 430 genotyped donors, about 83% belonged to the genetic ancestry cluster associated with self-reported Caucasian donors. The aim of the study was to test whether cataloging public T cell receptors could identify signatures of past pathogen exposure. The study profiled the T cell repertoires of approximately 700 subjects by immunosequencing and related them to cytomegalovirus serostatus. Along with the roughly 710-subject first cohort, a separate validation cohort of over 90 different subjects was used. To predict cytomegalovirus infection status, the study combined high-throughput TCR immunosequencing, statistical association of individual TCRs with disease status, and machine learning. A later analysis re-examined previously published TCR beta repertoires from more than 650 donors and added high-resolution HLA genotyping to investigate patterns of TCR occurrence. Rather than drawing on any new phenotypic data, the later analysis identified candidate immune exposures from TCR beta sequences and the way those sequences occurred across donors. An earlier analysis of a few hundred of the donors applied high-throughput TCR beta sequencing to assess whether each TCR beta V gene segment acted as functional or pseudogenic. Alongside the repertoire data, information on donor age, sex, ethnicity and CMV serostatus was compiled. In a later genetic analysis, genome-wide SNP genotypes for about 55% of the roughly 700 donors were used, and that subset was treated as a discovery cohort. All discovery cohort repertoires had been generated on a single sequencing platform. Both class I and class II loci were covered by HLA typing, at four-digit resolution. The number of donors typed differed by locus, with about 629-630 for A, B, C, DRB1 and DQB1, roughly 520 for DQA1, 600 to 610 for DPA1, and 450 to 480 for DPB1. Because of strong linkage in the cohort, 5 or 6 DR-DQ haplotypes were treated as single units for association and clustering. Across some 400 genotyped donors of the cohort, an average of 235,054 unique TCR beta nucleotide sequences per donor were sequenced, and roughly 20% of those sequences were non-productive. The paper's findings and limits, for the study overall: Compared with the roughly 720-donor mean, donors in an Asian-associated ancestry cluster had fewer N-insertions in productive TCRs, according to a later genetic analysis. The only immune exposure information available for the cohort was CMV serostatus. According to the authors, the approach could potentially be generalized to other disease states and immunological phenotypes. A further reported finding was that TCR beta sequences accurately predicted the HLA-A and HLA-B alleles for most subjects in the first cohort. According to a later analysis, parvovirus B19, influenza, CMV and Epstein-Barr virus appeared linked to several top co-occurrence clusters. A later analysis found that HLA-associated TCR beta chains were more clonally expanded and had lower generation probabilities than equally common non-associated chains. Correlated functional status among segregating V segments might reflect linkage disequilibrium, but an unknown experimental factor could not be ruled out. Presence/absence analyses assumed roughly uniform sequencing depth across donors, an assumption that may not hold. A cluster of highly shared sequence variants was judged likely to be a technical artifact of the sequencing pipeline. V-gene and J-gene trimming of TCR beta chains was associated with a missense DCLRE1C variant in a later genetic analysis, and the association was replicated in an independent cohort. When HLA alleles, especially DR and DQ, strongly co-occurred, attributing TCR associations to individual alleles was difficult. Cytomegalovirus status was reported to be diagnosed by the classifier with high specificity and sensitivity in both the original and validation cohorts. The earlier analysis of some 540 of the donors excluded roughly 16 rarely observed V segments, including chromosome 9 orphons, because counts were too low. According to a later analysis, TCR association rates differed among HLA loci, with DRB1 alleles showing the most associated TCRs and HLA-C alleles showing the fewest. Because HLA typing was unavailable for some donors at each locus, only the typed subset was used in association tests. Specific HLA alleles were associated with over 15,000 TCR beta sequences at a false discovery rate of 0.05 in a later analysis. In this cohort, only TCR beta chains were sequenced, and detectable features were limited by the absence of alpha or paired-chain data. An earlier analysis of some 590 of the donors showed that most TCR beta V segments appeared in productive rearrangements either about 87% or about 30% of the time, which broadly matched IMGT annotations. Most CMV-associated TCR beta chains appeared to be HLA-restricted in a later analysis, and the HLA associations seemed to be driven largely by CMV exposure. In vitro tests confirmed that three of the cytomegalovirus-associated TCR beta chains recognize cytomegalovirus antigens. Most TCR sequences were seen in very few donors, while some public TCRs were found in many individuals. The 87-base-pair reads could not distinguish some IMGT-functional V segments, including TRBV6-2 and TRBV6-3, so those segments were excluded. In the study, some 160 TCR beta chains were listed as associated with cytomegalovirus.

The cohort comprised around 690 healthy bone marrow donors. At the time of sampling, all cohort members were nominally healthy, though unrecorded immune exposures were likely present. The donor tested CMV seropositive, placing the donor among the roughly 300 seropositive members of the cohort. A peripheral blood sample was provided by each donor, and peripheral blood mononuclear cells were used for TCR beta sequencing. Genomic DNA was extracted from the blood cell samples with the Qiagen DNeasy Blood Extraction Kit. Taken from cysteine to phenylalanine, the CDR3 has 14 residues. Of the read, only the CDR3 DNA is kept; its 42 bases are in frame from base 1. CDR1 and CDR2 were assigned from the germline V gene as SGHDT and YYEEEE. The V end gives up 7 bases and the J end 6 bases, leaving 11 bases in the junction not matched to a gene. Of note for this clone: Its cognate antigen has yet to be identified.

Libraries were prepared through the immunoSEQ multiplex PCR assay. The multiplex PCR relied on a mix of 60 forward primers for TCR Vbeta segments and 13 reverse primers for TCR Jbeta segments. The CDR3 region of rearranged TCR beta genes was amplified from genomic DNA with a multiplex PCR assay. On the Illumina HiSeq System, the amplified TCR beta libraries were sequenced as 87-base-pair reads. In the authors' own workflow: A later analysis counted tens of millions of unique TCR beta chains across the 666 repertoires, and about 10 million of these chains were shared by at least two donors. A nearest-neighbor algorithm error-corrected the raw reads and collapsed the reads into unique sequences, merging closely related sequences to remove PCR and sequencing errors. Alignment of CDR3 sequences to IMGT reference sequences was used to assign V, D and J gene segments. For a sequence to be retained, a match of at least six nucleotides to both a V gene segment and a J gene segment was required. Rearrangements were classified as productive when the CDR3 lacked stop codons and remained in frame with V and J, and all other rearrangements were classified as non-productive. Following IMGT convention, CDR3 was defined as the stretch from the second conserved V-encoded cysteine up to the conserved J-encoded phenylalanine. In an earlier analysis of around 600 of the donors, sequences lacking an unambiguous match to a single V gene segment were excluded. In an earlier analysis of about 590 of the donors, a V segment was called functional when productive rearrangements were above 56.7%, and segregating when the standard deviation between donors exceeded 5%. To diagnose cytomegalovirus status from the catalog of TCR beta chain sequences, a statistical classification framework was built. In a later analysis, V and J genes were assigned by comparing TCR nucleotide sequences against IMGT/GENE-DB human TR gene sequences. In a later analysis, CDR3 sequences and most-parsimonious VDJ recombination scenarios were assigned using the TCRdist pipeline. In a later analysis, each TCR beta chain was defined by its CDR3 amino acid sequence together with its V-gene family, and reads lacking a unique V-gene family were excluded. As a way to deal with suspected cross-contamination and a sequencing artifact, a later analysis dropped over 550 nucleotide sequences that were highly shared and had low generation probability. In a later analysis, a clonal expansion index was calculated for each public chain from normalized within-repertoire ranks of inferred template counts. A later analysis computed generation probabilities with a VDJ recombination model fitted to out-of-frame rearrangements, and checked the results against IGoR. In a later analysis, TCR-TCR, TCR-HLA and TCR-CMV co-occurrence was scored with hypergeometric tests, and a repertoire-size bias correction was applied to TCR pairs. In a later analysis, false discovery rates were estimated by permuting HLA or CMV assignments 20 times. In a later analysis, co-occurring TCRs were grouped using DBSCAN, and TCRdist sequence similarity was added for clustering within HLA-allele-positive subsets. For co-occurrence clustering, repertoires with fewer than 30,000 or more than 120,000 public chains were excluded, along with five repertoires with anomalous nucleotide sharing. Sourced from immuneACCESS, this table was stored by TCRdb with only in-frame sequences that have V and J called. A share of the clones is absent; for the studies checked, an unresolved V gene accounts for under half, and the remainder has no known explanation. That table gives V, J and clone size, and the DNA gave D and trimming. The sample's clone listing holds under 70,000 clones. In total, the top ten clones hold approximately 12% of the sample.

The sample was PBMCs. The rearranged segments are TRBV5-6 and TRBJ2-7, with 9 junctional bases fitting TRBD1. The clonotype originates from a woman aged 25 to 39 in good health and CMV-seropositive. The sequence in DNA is TGTGCCAGCGGCTATAGGACAGGGGCGGCCGAGCAGTACTTC. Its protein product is CASGYRTGAAEQYF. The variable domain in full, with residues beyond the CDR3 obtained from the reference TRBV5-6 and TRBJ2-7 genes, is DAGVTQSPTHLIKTRGQQVTLRCSPKSGHDTVSWYQQALGQGPQFIFQYYEEEERQRGNFPDRFSGHQFPNYSSELNVNALLLGDSALYLCASGYRTGAAEQYFGPGTRLTVT.